A single TCR beta chain is shown here with its context. Antigen specificity is unknown. This specimen belongs to a study of cytomegalovirus exposure and HLA in healthy donors. At the level of the study: The 90 to 150 validation repertoires matched the approximately 700 first-cohort repertoires in platform, a later analysis reported.

Germline CDR1 MNHEY, CDR2 SMNVEV (reference sequence). V was pared by 5 bases and J by 1 base, with 7 bases of the junction left unmatched. There are 16 residues in the CDR3. Study-wide results and caveats: It was found in a later analysis that first-cohort TCR clusters tended to co-occur in the 90 to 150 validation repertoires.

Only in-frame clones appear in the TCRdb table, and some are missing; sequencing was by immunoSEQ multiplex PCR. The data hold fewer than 150,000 clones, with about 90% observed a single time. Sequences were obtained from PBMCs. The rearrangement joins TRBV27 to TRBJ2-2; 7 bases agree with TRBD2. The TCR was taken from a woman younger than 30 in good health and CMV-seropositive. CDR3 in amino acids: CASSTLWGGNTGELFF. The CDR3 region has the DNA TGTGCCAGCAGTACCCTCTGGGGGGGGAACACCGGGGAGCTGTTTTTT.